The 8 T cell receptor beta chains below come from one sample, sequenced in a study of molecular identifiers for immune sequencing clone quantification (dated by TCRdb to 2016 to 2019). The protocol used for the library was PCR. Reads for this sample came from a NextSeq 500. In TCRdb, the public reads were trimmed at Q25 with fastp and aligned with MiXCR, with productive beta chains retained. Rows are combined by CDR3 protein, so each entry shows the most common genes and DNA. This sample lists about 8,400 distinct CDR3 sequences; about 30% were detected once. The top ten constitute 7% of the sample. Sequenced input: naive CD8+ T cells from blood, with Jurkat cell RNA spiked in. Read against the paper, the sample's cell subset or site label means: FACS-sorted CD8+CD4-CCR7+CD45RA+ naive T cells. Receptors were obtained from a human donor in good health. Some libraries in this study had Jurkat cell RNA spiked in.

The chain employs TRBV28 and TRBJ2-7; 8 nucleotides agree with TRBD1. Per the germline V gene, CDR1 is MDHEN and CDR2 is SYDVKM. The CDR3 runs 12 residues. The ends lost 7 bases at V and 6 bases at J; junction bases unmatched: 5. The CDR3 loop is CASIQGAGEQYF. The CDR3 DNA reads TGTGCCAGCATTCAGGGGGCCGGCGAGCAGTACTTC.

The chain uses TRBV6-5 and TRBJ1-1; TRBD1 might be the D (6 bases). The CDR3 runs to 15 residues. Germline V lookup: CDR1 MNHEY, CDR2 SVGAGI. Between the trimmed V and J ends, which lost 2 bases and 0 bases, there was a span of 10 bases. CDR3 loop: CASSYVRGMNTEAFF. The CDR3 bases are TGTGCCAGCAGTTACGTCAGGGGAATGAACACTGAAGCTTTCTTT.

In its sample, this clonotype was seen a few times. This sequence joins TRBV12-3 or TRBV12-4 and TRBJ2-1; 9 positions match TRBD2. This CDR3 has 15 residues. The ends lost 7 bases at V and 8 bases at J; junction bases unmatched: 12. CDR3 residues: CASTTAGGPGYEQFF. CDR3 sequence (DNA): TGTGCCAGCACTACAGCGGGAGGCCCGGGATATGAGCAGTTCTTC.

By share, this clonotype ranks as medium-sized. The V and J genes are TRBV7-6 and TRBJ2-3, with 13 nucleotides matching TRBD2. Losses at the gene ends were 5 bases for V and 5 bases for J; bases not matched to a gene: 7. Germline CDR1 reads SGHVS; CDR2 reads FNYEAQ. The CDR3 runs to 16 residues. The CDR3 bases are TGTGCCAGCAGCCCGGGGACTAGCGGGACGAGAGATACGCAGTATTTT. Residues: CASSPGTSGTRDTQYF.

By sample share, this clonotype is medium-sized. The CDR3 DNA reads TGTGCCAGCACCGGTTGGGTGGATGGGGCCAACGTCCTGACTTTC. This gives the protein CASTGWVDGANVLTF. The chain links TRBV28 to TRBJ2-6; D not resolved. Germline V gives CDR1 MDHEN, CDR2 SYDVKM. CDR3 length: 15 amino acids. V dropped 7 bases and J dropped 3 bases, with 13 bases sitting between them.

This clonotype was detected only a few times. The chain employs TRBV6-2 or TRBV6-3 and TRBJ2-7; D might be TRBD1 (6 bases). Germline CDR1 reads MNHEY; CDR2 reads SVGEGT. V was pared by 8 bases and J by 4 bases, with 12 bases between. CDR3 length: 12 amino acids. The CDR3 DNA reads TGTGCCAGCGCACGAACAGGGTACGAGCAGTACTTC. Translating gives CASARTGYEQYF.

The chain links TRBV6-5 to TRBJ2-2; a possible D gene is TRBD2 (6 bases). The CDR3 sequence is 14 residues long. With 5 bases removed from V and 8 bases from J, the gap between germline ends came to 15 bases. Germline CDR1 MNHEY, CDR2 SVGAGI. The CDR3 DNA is TGTGCCAGCAGTACCACTAGCTCCCGGGGGGAGCTGTTTTTT. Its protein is CASSTTSSRGELFF.

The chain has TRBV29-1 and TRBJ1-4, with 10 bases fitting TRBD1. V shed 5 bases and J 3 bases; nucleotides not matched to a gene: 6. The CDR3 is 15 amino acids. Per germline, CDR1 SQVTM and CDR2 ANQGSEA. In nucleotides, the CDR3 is TGCAGCGTTATGACAGGGGGCTTATCTAATGAAAAACTGTTTTTT. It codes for CSVMTGGLSNEKLFF.